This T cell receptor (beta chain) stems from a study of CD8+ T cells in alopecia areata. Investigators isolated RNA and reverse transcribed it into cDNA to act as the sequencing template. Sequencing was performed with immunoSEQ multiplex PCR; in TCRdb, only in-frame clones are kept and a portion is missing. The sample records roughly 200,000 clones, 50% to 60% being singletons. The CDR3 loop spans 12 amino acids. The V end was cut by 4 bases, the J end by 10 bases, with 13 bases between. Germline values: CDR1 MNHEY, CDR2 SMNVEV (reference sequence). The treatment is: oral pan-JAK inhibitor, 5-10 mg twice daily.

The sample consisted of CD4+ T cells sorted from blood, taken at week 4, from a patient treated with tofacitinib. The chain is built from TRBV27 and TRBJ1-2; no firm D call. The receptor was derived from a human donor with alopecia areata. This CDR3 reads CASSSAGSHYTF. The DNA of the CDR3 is TGTGCCAGCAGTTCCGCGGGCAGTCACTACACCTTC.